Below are 19 T cell receptor beta chains sequenced from a single sample in a study of T cell repertoires in cytomegalovirus infection (dated by TCRdb to about 2019). The treatment or condition label for this specimen denotes: in vitro stimulation with specific CMV peptide epitopes to enrich CMV-specific T cells. Reads for this sample came from an Illumina HiSeq 1500. TCRdb passed the public sequencing reads through fastp at Q25 and MiXCR, retaining productive beta sequences. Rows matching on CDR3 protein sequence are summarized as one entry with the most common DNA and genes. This sample gives roughly 920,000 distinct CDR3 sequences in total; roughly 30% of them show up just once. 13% of the sample belongs to the ten largest clones. Antigens of these TCRs are unknown. Sequencing used cultured CD8+ T cells from PBMCs, obtained from culture after CMV antigen stimulation. The receptors shown here come from a human donor in good health (CMV status not recorded). Some clones in this sample may be carry-over from other donors' samples.

The chain employs TRBV2 and TRBJ2-3; tentative D call: TRBD1 (6 bases). Trimming shortened V by 7 bases and J by 4 bases, and 12 bases separated the two germline ends. There are 13 residues in the CDR3. Germline CDR1 reads SNHLY; CDR2 reads FYNNEI. CDR3 sequence: CASTRDKADTQYF. The CDR3 DNA is TGTGCCAGCACCAGGGACAAGGCAGATACGCAGTATTTT.

This clonotype was recorded a few times. The chain couples TRBV7-9 to TRBJ1-1; D possibly corresponds to TRBD1 (5 bases). Trimming removed 8 bases from V and 6 bases from J, with 16 bases in between. CDR3 length: 13 residues. Germline CDR1 SEHNR, CDR2 FQNEAQ (reference sequence). DNA for the CDR3: TGTGCCAGCTCCTCGGAAGGGGCTCCTGAAGCTTTCTTT. As protein: CASSSEGAPEAFF.

This clonotype has just a few counts. The genes are TRBV19 and TRBJ2-4; D not resolved. V was clipped by 2 bases and J by 0 bases, with 8 bases between them. Germline V CDR1 and CDR2: LNHDA, SQIVND (reference sequence). The length of the CDR3 is 15 residues. CDR3 nucleotide sequence: TGTGCCAGTAGTATATCAGGCGAAGCCAAAAACATTCAGTACTTC. Its protein product is CASSISGEAKNIQYF.

In DNA form, the CDR3 reads TGTGCCAGCAGGGACGGGACAGTTGAAAAACTGTTTTTT. It is translated as CASRDGTVEKLFF. This chain uses TRBV2 with TRBJ1-4, with 7 nucleotides matching TRBD1. V was pared by 6 bases and J by 7 bases, with 5 bases of the junction left unmatched. The CDR3 sequence is 13 residues long. The germline CDR1 and CDR2 sequences are SNHLY and FYNNEI.

J is TRBJ1-1 and V is TRBV7-6; D gene uncertain. The CDR3 contains 15 residues. The germline V gene encodes CDR1 SGHVS and CDR2 FNYEAQ. The V end was cut by 3 bases, the J end by 3 bases, with 14 bases between. The CDR3 region has the DNA TGTGCCAGCAGCTTCAATACCCTAGTCTACACTGAAGCTTTCTTT. Its protein product is CASSFNTLVYTEAFF.

Turning to this clonotype: A much larger clonotype is one base distant, so this may be a read error. The chain combines TRBV7-8 with TRBJ2-5; 9 bases fit TRBD1. Germline loops: CDR1 SGHVS, CDR2 FQNEAQ. This CDR3 region has 17 residues. The CDR3 here is CTSSLEYLQGAQETQYF. The CDR3 bases are TGTACCAGCAGCTTAGAATATTTACAGGGGGCACAAGAGACCCAGTACTTC.

The chain's CDR3 is CASSLIVPGGADTQYF. CDR3 bases: TGTGCCAGCAGTTTAATTGTGCCCGGAGGGGCAGATACGCAGTATTTT. The V gene is TRBV27, the J gene TRBJ2-3; perhaps TRBD2 as D (6 bases). V was clipped by 2 bases and J by 4 bases, with 16 bases between them. This CDR3 region has 16 residues. Germline assignment: CDR1 MNHEY and CDR2 SMNVEV (reference sequence).

This sequence joins TRBV19 and TRBJ2-7, with TRBD1 identical over 7 bases. CDR1 LNHDA and CDR2 SQIVND come from the germline V gene (reference sequence). The CDR3 length is 14 residues. V trimming: 4 bases; J trimming: 2 bases; junction bases outside the gene matches: 5. CDR3 coding DNA: TGTGCCAGTAGTAACAGGGGTCATCCCTACGAGCAGTACGTC. Its translation: CASSNRGHPYEQYV.

This clonotype was counted at least ten times. The rearrangement uses TRBV28 and TRBJ2-3; 9 bases are a match to TRBD2. The CDR3 runs to 18 residues. V trimming: 6 bases; J trimming: 4 bases; junction bases outside the gene matches: 17. The germline V gene encodes CDR1 MDHEN and CDR2 SYDVKM. The CDR3 nucleotides are TGTGCCAGCAGCGCCGGGAGGGCGCGGGGGGGATCTGCAGATACGCAGTATTTT. Protein sequence: CASSAGRARGGSADTQYF.

The chain joins TRBV11-2 to TRBJ2-7, with 7 bases identical to TRBD1. CDR1 is SGHAT and CDR2 is FQNNGV in the germline V gene. The CDR3 is made up of 17 amino acids. V shed 3 bases and J 2 bases; nucleotides not matched to a gene: 13. In DNA, the CDR3 is TGTGCCAGCAGCTTGTGGCGTGACCAGGGGGTCGCCTACGAGCAGTACTTC. It yields the protein CASSLWRDQGVAYEQYF.

J is TRBJ1-5 and V is TRBV19; D gene unclear. Between the trimmed V and J ends, which lost 4 bases and 4 bases, there was a span of 11 bases. Germline loops: CDR1 LNHDA, CDR2 SQIVND (reference sequence). The CDR3 has 14 residues. CDR3 DNA sequence: TGTGCCAGTAGTACCCTGGGAGGGAATCAGCCCCAGCATTTT. Translated: CASSTLGGNQPQHF.

The table lists this clonotype with many counts. CDR3 DNA: TGTGCCAGCAGTCCCGGACAGGCCTATGGCTACACCTTC. It codes for CASSPGQAYGYTF. This chain links TRBV12-3 or TRBV12-4 with TRBJ1-2; 7 bases fit TRBD1. V lost 5 bases to trimming and J lost 4 bases; unmatched junction nucleotides: 4. The CDR3 contains 13 residues.

This clonotype was observed at least ten times. This rearrangement joins TRBV12-3 or TRBV12-4 to TRBJ2-7; 7 nucleotides align to TRBD1. The CDR3 runs 12 residues. With V trimmed by 3 bases and J by 5 bases, 1 base remained unmatched. The CDR3 loop reads CASSFTGDEQYF. The CDR3 nucleotides are TGTGCCAGCAGTTTTACAGGGGACGAGCAGTACTTC.

This clonotype has a handful of counts. The chain joins TRBV6-5 to TRBJ2-1, with D unresolved. The germline V gene encodes CDR1 MNHEY and CDR2 SVGAGI. V lost 3 bases to trimming and J lost 6 bases, with 12 bases between them. CDR3 length: 14 residues. For the CDR3, the DNA is TGTGCCAGCAGTTATAGAGGCCGCCTCAATGAGCAGTTCTTC. Translating gives CASSYRGRLNEQFF.

V gene TRBV29-1 combines with J gene TRBJ2-7, with D hard to call. From germline, CDR1 is SQVTM and CDR2 ANQGSEA. The CDR3 is made up of 12 amino acids. Deletions cut 7 bases from V and 2 bases from J, with 12 bases between. CDR3 sequence: CSAPGSAYEQYF. In nucleotides, the CDR3 is TGCAGCGCTCCCGGGTCAGCCTACGAGCAGTACTTC.

In this sample, this clonotype turned up many times. J is TRBJ1-2 and V is TRBV7-2, with D possibly TRBD1 on 6 matching bases. This CDR3 is 14 amino acids long. Trimming pared 4 bases from V and 8 bases from J, leaving 17 bases between. Germline loops: CDR1 SGHTA, CDR2 FQGNSA. CDR3: CASSSGLGDKGYTF. CDR3 bases: TGTGCCAGCAGCTCCGGGTTGGGGGACAAGGGCTACACCTTC. The complete variable domain, with remaining parts taken from reference TRBV7-2 and TRBJ1-2, reads GAGVSQSPSNKVTEKGKDVELRCDPISGHTALYWYRQSLGQGLEFLIYFQGNSAPDKSGLPSDRFSAERTGGSVSTLTIQRTQQEDSAVYLCASSSGLGDKGYTFGSGTRLTVV.

This clonotype was seen only a few times. This chain connects TRBV10-3 to TRBJ1-2; 7 nucleotides agree with TRBD1. Germline V gives CDR1 ENHRY, CDR2 SYGVKD. The V segment lost 2 bases and the J segment 4 bases; nucleotides outside the gene matches: 1. The CDR3 has 13 residues. Here the CDR3 reads CAISEKGAYGYTF. CDR3 DNA: TGTGCCATCAGTGAGAAGGGGGCCTATGGCTACACCTTC.

This clonotype was detected once. The chain combines TRBV24-1 with TRBJ1-5; possible D gene TRBD1, 5 bases. CDR3 length: 13 amino acids. Trimming shortened V by 4 bases and J by 5 bases, and 8 bases separated the two germline ends. Germline V lookup: CDR1 KGHDR, CDR2 SFDVKD. CDR3 nucleotide sequence: TGTGCCACCAGTGACAGGGCTTATCAGCCCCAGCATTTT. Amino acids: CATSDRAYQPQHF.

The chain recombines TRBV5-1 with TRBJ1-1; no reliable D call. Germline-derived CDR1 and CDR2 are SGHRS and YFSETQ. CDR3 length equals 14 residues. V lost 7 bases and J lost 0, with 13 bases in between. The CDR3 DNA sequence: TGCGCCAGCTGCGACGCGTCGATGAACACTGAAGCTTTCTTT. Translation: CASCDASMNTEAFF.